A single sample is the source of the 31 T cell receptor beta chains below, sequenced in a study of OX40 agonist ivuxolimab in advanced cancers. The library came from the immunoSEQ multiplex PCR assay. In TCRdb, the immuneACCESS table is reduced to in-frame sequences with V and J assigned. These tables do not hold every clone; where another copy was compared, an unresolved V gene accounts for under half, and the others remain unexplained. The sample profile shows around 60,000 clones; less than 90% of them were found once. The ten largest make up about 0.8% of the sample. Material: CD4+ or CD8+ T cells sorted from blood, obtained in a trial of the OX40 agonist ivuxolimab. These receptors were obtained from an adult with an advanced solid tumor such as melanoma, head and neck, liver or kidney cancer.

V and J are TRBV6-5 and TRBJ2-4; 11 nucleotides agree with TRBD2. This CDR3 is 16 amino acids long. The V and J ends lost 2 bases and 10 bases, in that order; junction bases with no gene match: 10. The germline CDR1 and CDR2 sequences are MNHEY and SVGAGI. This chain's CDR3 is CASSYLAGGSPGIQYF. The CDR3, as DNA: TGTGCCAGCAGTTACCTAGCGGGAGGTTCCCCGGGGATTCAGTACTTC.

V and J are TRBV5-1 and TRBJ2-7; TRBD2 is a possible D gene (6 bases). The CDR3 totals 14 residues. Germline V lookup: CDR1 SGHRS, CDR2 YFSETQ. V lost 4 bases and J lost 2, with 13 bases in between. The CDR3 reads CASSPRDLAYEQYF. The CDR3 nucleotides are TGCGCCAGCAGCCCCCGGGACTTGGCCTACGAGCAGTACTTC.

The chain combines TRBV4-2 with TRBJ1-1; 8 positions agree with TRBD1. After removal of 5 bases from V and 4 bases from J, the junction contained 3 bases not matched to a gene. Germline values: CDR1 LGHNA, CDR2 YNFKEQ. The CDR3 runs to 13 residues. Written as DNA, the CDR3 is TGTGCCAGCAGCTCCGACAGGGGCACTGAAGCTTTCTTT. This translates into CASSSDRGTEAFF.

The DNA of the CDR3 is TGTGCCAGCAGCCCCCGGGACTACCAAGAGACCCAGTACTTC. This gives the protein CASSPRDYQETQYF. J is TRBJ2-5 and V is TRBV7-2, with TRBD2 as a possible D gene (6 bases). This CDR3 comprises 14 residues. Per germline, CDR1 SGHTA and CDR2 FQGNSA. Trimming stripped 5 bases from V and 0 bases from J, with 10 bases between. Full variable domain (missing parts from reference TRBV7-2 and TRBJ2-5): GAGVSQSPSNKVTEKGKDVELRCDPISGHTALYWYRQSLGQGLEFLIYFQGNSAPDKSGLPSDRFSAERTGGSVSTLTIQRTQQEDSAVYLCASSPRDYQETQYFGPGTRLLVL.

The chain recombines TRBV7-2 with TRBJ2-7, with 8 bases identical to TRBD1. Trimming at V came to 2 bases and at J to 1 base, leaving 4 bases not matched to a gene. This CDR3 region has 15 residues. Germline assignment: CDR1 SGHTA and CDR2 FQGNSA. Here the CDR3 DNA reads TGTGCCAGCAGCTTATCGACAGGGGTATCCTACGAGCAGTACTTC. It codes for CASSLSTGVSYEQYF.

J is TRBJ2-2 and V is TRBV7-2; 14 positions agree with TRBD2. V was pared by 5 bases and J by 2 bases, with 1 base of the junction left unmatched. This CDR3 has 16 amino acids. Germline loops: CDR1 SGHTA, CDR2 FQGNSA. The CDR3 DNA reads as TGTGCCAGCAGCGGGACTAGCGGGAGAAACACCGGGGAGCTGTTTTTT. It encodes CASSGTSGRNTGELFF.

The chain recombines TRBV13 with TRBJ1-1; perhaps TRBD1 as D (5 bases). This CDR3 contains 12 residues. V lost 7 bases and J 1 base, leaving 7 bases between the germline ends. The germline V gene encodes CDR1 PRHDT and CDR2 FYEKMQ (reference sequence). The CDR3 here is CASKGRNTEAFF. DNA of the CDR3: TGTGCCAGCAAGGGACGGAACACTGAAGCTTTCTTT.

Points on this clone: Other DNA sequences in this specimen translate into the identical CDR3. This chain links TRBV30 with TRBJ1-3; 7 bases align to TRBD1. The CDR3 runs to 14 residues. Germline V gene data show CDR1 as GTSNPN and CDR2 as SVGIG (reference sequence). Trimming cost V 1 base and J 3 bases; bases outside gene matches: 3. The CDR3 region has the DNA TGTGCCTGGAGTGCAGGGGGTGTTGGAAACACCATATATTTT. This translates into CAWSAGGVGNTIYF.

The chain joins TRBV7-3 to TRBJ2-2, with 8 bases matching TRBD1. This CDR3 spans 15 amino acids. The ends lost 5 bases at V and 6 bases at J; junction bases unmatched: 8. CDR1 and CDR2 (germline): SGHTA, FQGTGA. In nucleotides, the CDR3 is TGTGCCAGCAGCCCCCGCAGGGGGCTCGCCGGGGAGCTGTTTTTT. Protein product: CASSPRRGLAGELFF. Together with reference TRBV7-3 and TRBJ2-2, the CDR3 gives the full variable domain: GAGVSQTPSNKVTEKGKYVELRCDPISGHTALYWYRQSLGQGPEFLIYFQGTGAADDSGLPNDRFFAVRPEGSVSTLKIQRTERGDSAVYLCASSPRRGLAGELFFGEGSRLTVL.

The V and J genes are TRBV2 and TRBJ1-6; D may be TRBD1 (5 bases). Germline V gene lookup returns CDR1 SNHLY and CDR2 FYNNEI. The CDR3 runs 14 residues. Trimming removed 6 bases at V and 9 bases at J, with 15 bases between. CDR3 in DNA: TGTGCCAGCAGCCGGGCCCCTCAGGGTTCACCCCTCCACTTT. Translation gives CASSRAPQGSPLHF.

This CDR3 is CASRVDRDWYGYTF. CDR3 bases: TGTGCCAGCAGGGTGGACAGGGATTGGTATGGCTACACCTTC. The chain links TRBV2 to TRBJ1-2; 8 bases fit TRBD1. Unmatched junction bases numbered 8, after V lost 6 bases and J lost 5 bases. The CDR3 is 14 amino acids. Per germline, CDR1 SNHLY and CDR2 FYNNEI.

This clone was seen only once. The rearrangement joins TRBV7-6 to TRBJ2-5; no clear D. V was trimmed by 2 bases and J by 11 bases, leaving 9 bases between them. This CDR3 is built from 11 residues. Germline V gene lookup returns CDR1 SGHVS and CDR2 FNYEAQ. The CDR3 DNA reads TGTGCCAGCAGCTTAAAGGGCGTGCAGTACTTC. Its protein product is CASSLKGVQYF.

The chain recombines TRBV19 with TRBJ1-2; no definite D call. Per the germline V gene, CDR1 is LNHDA and CDR2 is SQIVND (reference sequence). V shed 6 bases and J shed 2 bases, with 16 bases lying between them. The CDR3 is 15 amino acids. In nucleotides, the CDR3 is TGTGCCAGTAGCAGAGGCCCTGAAGGAAACTATGGCTACACCTTC. Encoded protein: CASSRGPEGNYGYTF.

The chain links TRBV7-8 to TRBJ2-2, with 8 bases matching TRBD2. The ends lost 4 bases at V and 1 base at J; junction bases unmatched: 2. CDR1 and CDR2 (germline): SGHVS, FQNEAQ. The CDR3 runs 15 residues. The CDR3 DNA reads as TGTGCCAGCAGCTCGAGCGGGGGGAACACCGGGGAGCTGTTTTTT. It codes for CASSSSGGNTGELFF.

V usage is TRBV18 and J usage is TRBJ2-7; D may be TRBD1 (6 bases). Germline assignment: CDR1 KGHSH and CDR2 LQKENI. Deletions cut 4 bases from V and 5 bases from J, with 9 bases between. The CDR3 consists of 12 residues. CDR3 sequence (DNA): TGTGCCAGCTCACTGGACAGCAACGAGCAGTACTTC. Translation: CASSLDSNEQYF.

The chain employs TRBV7-3 and TRBJ1-1; a weak D match, TRBD1 (5 bases). V shed 2 bases and J shed 14 bases, with 15 bases lying between them. From germline, CDR1 is SGHTA and CDR2 FQGTGA. The CDR3 spans 12 residues. CDR3 DNA: TGTGCCAGCAGCTTAGGGTCCGGGACGGTCTTCTTT. This sequence encodes CASSLGSGTVFF.

The genes are TRBV6-1 and TRBJ2-7; possible D gene TRBD1, 5 bases. V lost 1 base and J 2 bases, leaving 6 bases between the germline ends. The CDR3 runs to 13 residues. The germline gives CDR1 MNHNS, CDR2 SASEGT. CDR3 region: CASSEGQTYEQYF. CDR3 nucleotides: TGTGCCAGCAGTGAAGGACAGACCTACGAGCAGTACTTC.

The genes are TRBV6-1 and TRBJ1-3; unclear D gene. Per germline, CDR1 MNHNS and CDR2 SASEGT. The CDR3 runs 15 residues. Between the trimmed V and J ends, which lost 2 bases and 0 bases, there was a span of 8 bases. CDR3 DNA: TGTGCCAGCAGTGAACAACACCTCTCTGGAAACACCATATATTTT. Its protein is CASSEQHLSGNTIYF.

This clone was seen a handful of times. V is TRBV11-2 and J is TRBJ2-7; D is possibly TRBD2 (6 bases). This CDR3 comprises 13 residues. CDR1 is SGHAT and CDR2 is FQNNGV in the germline V gene. Trimming removed 3 bases from V and 1 base from J, with 7 bases in between. The CDR3 DNA sequence: TGTGCCAGCAGCTTCGGACTATCCTACGAGCAGTACTTC. This translates into CASSFGLSYEQYF.

V and J are TRBV9 and TRBJ1-2, with TRBD1 identical over 7 bases. The length of the CDR3 is 13 residues. With V trimmed by 5 bases and J by 6 bases, 7 bases remained unmatched. Germline values: CDR1 SGDLS, CDR2 YYNGEE. The CDR3: CASRQQGQDGYTF. In DNA, the CDR3 is TGTGCCAGCAGACAACAGGGGCAGGATGGCTACACCTTC.

This clone was seen only a few times. The CDR3 nucleotides are TGCAGCGTTGAAGGAGCTTACGAGCAGTACTTC. This codes for CSVEGAYEQYF. V gene TRBV29-1 combines with J gene TRBJ2-7; D unclear. The germline V gene encodes CDR1 SQVTM and CDR2 ANQGSEA. V lost 1 base and J 4 bases, leaving 5 bases between the germline ends. The CDR3 has 11 amino acids.

The V call is TRBV7-6, the J call TRBJ1-6; D gene ambiguous. V was pared by 7 bases and J by 8 bases, with 27 bases between. The germline gives CDR1 SGHVS, CDR2 FNYEAQ. The CDR3 is 18 amino acids. The CDR3 coding sequence is TGTGCCAGCACCAACCTCAACTCAAGCCGGGGTAAGTATTCACCCCTCCACTTT. Encoded protein: CASTNLNSSRGKYSPLHF.

J is TRBJ2-5 and V is TRBV7-3; D unclear. The CDR3 contains 13 residues. The V gene's germline CDR1 is SGHTA and CDR2 FQGTGA. Trimming removed 3 bases at V and 5 bases at J, with 10 bases between. CDR3: CASSLTSLETQYF. CDR3 nucleotides: TGTGCCAGCAGCTTGACATCCTTGGAGACCCAGTACTTC.

This rearrangement joins TRBV5-5 to TRBJ2-5; a possible D gene is TRBD1 (5 bases). Germline V lookup: CDR1 SGHKS, CDR2 YYEKEE (reference sequence). Deletions cut 0 bases from V and 7 bases from J, with 10 bases between. The CDR3 length is 13 residues. CDR3 nucleotide sequence: TGTGCCAGCAGCTTGGGACAGTTAGGGACCCAGTACTTC. Protein sequence: CASSLGQLGTQYF.

As regards this clone: The junction differs from germline at one of its ends, possibly a read error. The chain combines TRBV12-5 with TRBJ1-4, with D possibly TRBD1 on 5 matching bases. The CDR3 is 13 residues long. CDR1 is LGHNT and CDR2 is FRNRAP in the germline V gene. The CDR3 DNA reads TGTGCTAGTGGGTTGGGGACCGATGAAAAACTGTTTTTT. Its translation: CASGLGTDEKLFF.

The V gene is TRBV6-1, the J gene TRBJ1-2; D might be TRBD1 (5 bases). The CDR3 is 12 residues long. Between the trimmed V and J ends, which lost 5 bases and 6 bases, there was a span of 10 bases. Germline V CDR1 and CDR2: MNHNS, SASEGT. The DNA of the CDR3 is TGTGCCAGCAGTTATAGGGGTCATGGCTACACCTTC. Translating it yields CASSYRGHGYTF.

This clone came up a few times. The chain combines TRBV29-1 with TRBJ2-3; no definite D call. Trimming removed 4 bases from V and 9 bases from J, with 11 bases in between. Germline loops: CDR1 SQVTM, CDR2 ANQGSEA. The length of the CDR3 is 11 residues. CDR3 amino acids: CSVAWGSTQYF. As DNA, the CDR3 is TGCAGCGTTGCCTGGGGATCGACGCAGTATTTT.

This chain uses TRBV5-1 with TRBJ1-6; D unresolved. Germline V gives CDR1 SGHRS, CDR2 YFSETQ. This CDR3 region has 13 residues. Deletions cut 0 bases from V and 7 bases from J, with 5 bases between. CDR3 protein: CASSLGRNSPLHF. The DNA for the CDR3 is TGCGCCAGCAGCTTGGGGAGGAATTCACCCCTCCACTTT.

The chain uses TRBV15 and TRBJ2-5; 7 bases are a match to TRBD1. The ends lost 5 bases at V and 5 bases at J; junction bases unmatched: 14. Looked up from germline, CDR1 is LNHNV and CDR2 is YYDKDF (reference sequence). The CDR3 is 16 residues long. CDR3 amino acids: CATSRVGTGVLETQYF. CDR3 DNA sequence: TGTGCCACCAGCCGAGTGGGAACAGGGGTATTGGAGACCCAGTACTTC.

The V call is TRBV18, the J call TRBJ2-1, with 7 bases aligning to TRBD1. In germline, CDR1 is KGHSH, CDR2 LQKENI. With V trimmed by 2 bases and J by 6 bases, 7 bases remained unmatched. CDR3 length equals 15 residues. CDR3 bases: TGTGCCAGCTCACCAAGGCAGGGGGATGGCAATGAGCAGTTCTTC. Protein product: CASSPRQGDGNEQFF.

The chain links TRBV20-1 to TRBJ1-4, with no clear D. Germline-derived CDR1 and CDR2 are DFQATT and SNEGSKA (reference sequence). The CDR3 has 11 amino acids. CDR3 bases: TGCAGGGCCAGTACCAGAGAAAAACTGTTTTTT. Protein sequence: CRASTREKLFF.